A single sample gave rise to the 5 T cell receptor beta chains below, sequenced in a study of blood T cell repertoires in COVID-19. Sequenced by immunoSEQ multiplex PCR; TCRdb stores in-frame clones only, minus some. The data show a few hundred thousand clones, about 90% seen once. The sample was PBMCs or T cells enriched from blood (not recorded which). All receptors derive from a woman in her thirties who had recovered from COVID-19.

The chain is built from TRBV27 and TRBJ1-2; D uncertain. CDR3 length: 14 residues. Trimming removed 0 bases at V and 2 bases at J, with 7 bases between. In germline, CDR1 is MNHEY, CDR2 SMNVEV (reference sequence). In DNA, the CDR3 is TGTGCCAGCAGTTTATCTCGGGGAAACTATGGCTACACCTTC. It is translated as CASSLSRGNYGYTF.

J is TRBJ1-1 and V is TRBV7-2; D is perhaps TRBD1 (6 bases). The germline CDR1 and CDR2 sequences are SGHTA and FQGNSA. This CDR3 comprises 15 residues. V was cut by 1 base and J by 4 bases, with 13 bases left in between. Here the CDR3 DNA reads TGTGCCAGCAGCTTAGTAGGGGGGGTTAGCACTGAAGCTTTCTTT. Translated, it gives CASSLVGGVSTEAFF. The whole variable domain, filled in from reference TRBV7-2 and TRBJ1-1, reads GAGVSQSPSNKVTEKGKDVELRCDPISGHTALYWYRQSLGQGLEFLIYFQGNSAPDKSGLPSDRFSAERTGGSVSTLTIQRTQQEDSAVYLCASSLVGGVSTEAFFGQGTRLTVV.

The genes are TRBV29-1 and TRBJ2-7, with 8 bases identical to TRBD1. Per germline, CDR1 SQVTM and CDR2 ANQGSEA. The CDR3 covers 13 residues. V was pared by 7 bases and J by 0 bases, with 5 bases of the junction left unmatched. Here the CDR3 DNA reads TGCAGCGCCGGACAGGGTAGCTCCTACGAGCAGTACTTC. Encoded protein: CSAGQGSSYEQYF.

The chain links TRBV5-6 to TRBJ2-5; D is undetermined. Per germline, CDR1 SGHDT and CDR2 YYEEEE. The CDR3 consists of 13 residues. V gave up 1 base and J gave up 7 bases, with 11 bases separating them. The CDR3, as DNA: TGTGCCAGCAGCTTGCAAATTCCGGGGACCCAGTACTTC. Amino acid sequence: CASSLQIPGTQYF.

V and J are TRBV28 and TRBJ1-2, with D perhaps matching TRBD1 (5 bases). CDR1 MDHEN and CDR2 SYDVKM come from the germline V gene. Trimming cost V 2 bases and J 9 bases, with 19 bases left between them. CDR3 length equals 15 residues. CDR3 residues: CASSLGAWGLDSYTF. The CDR3 DNA sequence: TGTGCCAGCAGTTTAGGGGCATGGGGATTAGATAGCTACACCTTC.